This entry is about one TCR beta chain. What it binds is not known. With 60 Vbeta and 13 Jbeta primers, the PCR was carried out. Assay: immunoSEQ multiplex PCR; the TCRdb copy retains only in-frame clones and omits some. Listed are some 120,000 clones; 1.5% to 2% falls within the top ten. Germline CDR1 is SGHTA and CDR2 is FQGTGA. CDR3 length: 13 amino acids. V was clipped by 5 bases and J by 2 bases, with 8 bases between them. These data come from a study of cytomegalovirus exposure and HLA in healthy donors. Study-wide results and limits: Reports indicate that TCR beta sequences accurately predicted the HLA-A and HLA-B alleles of most subjects. The study put some 150 TCR beta chains on its list as cytomegalovirus-associated. Upon later analysis, HLA-associated TCR beta chains proved more clonally expanded than other, equally common chains.

Sequenced sample: PBMCs. The V and J genes are TRBV7-3 and TRBJ2-3; perhaps TRBD2 as D (5 bases). The TCR was taken from a woman aged 55-75 years in good health and CMV-seronegative. CDR3 bases: TGTGCCAGCAGCGGACTTTTCACAGATACGCAGTATTTT. Translating it yields CASSGLFTDTQYF.